Listed here are 16 T cell receptor beta chains from one sample, sequenced in a study of blood T cell repertoires in COVID-19. TCRdb's copy holds only in-frame clones and misses some; the assay was immunoSEQ multiplex PCR. The table includes approximately 70,000 clones, around nine tenths detected once. Sequencing was performed on peripheral blood. The receptors come from a woman between 55 and 75 years old with acute or convalescent COVID-19.

The rearrangement links TRBV30 to TRBJ1-1, with D perhaps TRBD1 (6 bases). V lost 2 bases and J 3 bases, leaving 13 bases between the germline ends. The CDR3 loop spans 14 amino acids. CDR1 is GTSNPN and CDR2 is SVGIG in the germline V gene (reference sequence). CDR3 residues: CAWSLTGGDTEAFF. Written as DNA, the CDR3 is TGTGCCTGGAGTCTGACGGGGGGCGACACTGAAGCTTTCTTT.

The J gene is TRBJ1-4, the V gene TRBV18; TRBD1 matches at 7 bases. J gave up 2 bases and V 7 bases, and 1 base lay outside the gene matches. Germline values: CDR1 KGHSH, CDR2 LQKENI. CDR3 length equals 13 residues. The CDR3 DNA is TGTGCCAGCTGCAGGGGGACTAATGAAAAACTGTTTTTT. Translating gives CASCRGTNEKLFF. The entire variable domain, with the rest obtained from reference TRBV18 and TRBJ1-4, is as follows: NAGVMQNPRHLVRRRGQEARLRCSPMKGHSHVYWYRQLPEEGLKFMVYLQKENIIDESGMPKERFSAEFPKEGPSILRIQQVVRGDSAAYFCASCRGTNEKLFFGSGTQLSVL.

The V gene is TRBV3-1 (or the pseudogene TRBV3-2), the J gene TRBJ2-5; 7 nucleotides agree with TRBD2. The CDR3 has 14 residues. V lost 2 bases, J lost 4 bases, and 4 bases stayed unmatched. Germline CDR1 LGHDT, CDR2 YNNKEL (reference sequence). This CDR3 reads CASSQRGGRETQYF. CDR3 coding DNA: TGTGCCAGCAGCCAAAGGGGAGGGAGAGAGACCCAGTACTTC.

This clone was seen a single time. This chain links TRBV4-1 with TRBJ2-2; no firm D call. Germline V gene sequence: CDR1 MGHRA, CDR2 YSYEKL. V was cut by 0 bases and J by 6 bases, with 11 bases left in between. The CDR3 is 15 residues long. The CDR3 DNA is TGCGCCAGCAGCCAAGAAGCCGCTACAGCCGGGGAGCTGTTTTTT. Amino acids: CASSQEAATAGELFF.

The chain links TRBV19 to TRBJ2-3, with TRBD2 as a possible D gene (6 bases). The V end lost 1 base, the J end lost 1 base, and 12 bases lay between the germline ends. Germline-derived CDR1 and CDR2 are LNHDA and SQIVND (reference sequence). CDR3 length: 16 amino acids. The CDR3 reads CASSIGPSAGTDTQYF. The DNA for the CDR3 is TGTGCCAGTAGTATAGGCCCTAGCGCTGGCACAGATACGCAGTATTTT.

The chain is built from TRBV14 and TRBJ1-1, with 9 bases identical to TRBD1. From germline, CDR1 is SGHDN and CDR2 FVKESK. The CDR3 has 17 amino acids. J lost 4 bases, V lost 1 base, and 10 bases had no gene match. CDR3 residues: CASSQVSYYRGLTEAFF. For the CDR3, the DNA is TGTGCCAGCAGCCAAGTCTCCTACTACAGGGGGCTCACTGAAGCTTTCTTT.

The chain links TRBV5-4 to TRBJ2-5, with 8 bases lining up with TRBD1. The trim removed 3 bases at V and 5 bases at J, leaving 9 bases unmatched. Germline values: CDR1 SGHNT, CDR2 YYREEE (reference sequence). The CDR3 loop spans 15 amino acids. The CDR3 DNA sequence: TGTGCCAGCAGCTACGACAGGGGCGCACTGGAGACCCAGTACTTC. It encodes CASSYDRGALETQYF.

The V gene is TRBV6-2 or TRBV6-3, the J gene TRBJ2-5, with 12 bases lining up with TRBD2. There are 16 residues in the CDR3. V shed 5 bases and J 5 bases; nucleotides not matched to a gene: 9. Germline values: CDR1 MNHEY, CDR2 SVGEGT. Here the CDR3 DNA reads TGTGCCAGCAGTGCCAACCTAGCGGGGGGGCTGGAGACCCAGTACTTC. This encodes CASSANLAGGLETQYF.

CDR3 bases: TGCGCCAGCAGCCAAGTGTGGACTAGCGGGGGGGCCCCCCGGGTGCCCGGGGAGCTGTTTTTT. It is translated as CASSQVWTSGGAPRVPGELFF. This rearrangement joins TRBV4-1 to TRBJ2-2; 15 nucleotides match TRBD2. Germline V gene sequence: CDR1 MGHRA, CDR2 YSYEKL. The CDR3 covers 21 residues. V was pared by 1 base and J by 6 bases, with 15 bases of the junction left unmatched.

The V and J genes are TRBV5-4 and TRBJ2-3, with 11 bases lining up with TRBD1. The CDR3 length is 15 residues. CDR1 and CDR2 (germline): SGHNT, YYREEE (reference sequence). V was pared by 4 bases and J by 6 bases, with 7 bases of the junction left unmatched. The CDR3 loop is CASSLRTGGSDTQYF. The CDR3 nucleotides are TGTGCCAGCAGCCTCAGGACAGGGGGCTCGGATACGCAGTATTTT.

V usage is TRBV7-3 and J usage is TRBJ2-6; 7 positions match TRBD2. The junction had 5 bases not matched to a gene; V was cut back by 5 bases and J by 1 base. The germline V gene encodes CDR1 SGHTA and CDR2 FQGTGA. The CDR3 runs 16 residues. The CDR3 DNA sequence: TGTGCCAGCAGCGCCCGGGAGGATTCTGGGGCCAACGTCCTGACTTTC. Its translation: CASSAREDSGANVLTF.

This rearrangement joins TRBV28 to TRBJ2-3; perhaps TRBD1 as D (6 bases). Germline CDR1 MDHEN, CDR2 SYDVKM. Trimming pared 6 bases from V and 1 base from J, leaving 11 bases between. This CDR3 contains 14 residues. This CDR3 reads CASRRRTGTDTQYF. CDR3 bases: TGTGCCAGCAGACGAAGGACAGGCACAGATACGCAGTATTTT.

The rearrangement joins TRBV6-1 to TRBJ2-3; 9 nucleotides agree with TRBD1. The CDR3 totals 17 residues. Germline CDR1 and CDR2: MNHNS and SASEGT. V shed 1 base, J shed 1 base, and the junction held 6 bases outside the gene matches. The DNA of the CDR3 is TGTGCCAGCAGTGAAGGGACAGGGGAAATCGGCACAGATACGCAGTATTTT. Encoded protein: CASSEGTGEIGTDTQYF.

The chain carries TRBV5-1 and TRBJ1-4, with D possibly matching TRBD1 (5 bases). The germline CDR1 and CDR2 sequences are SGHRS and YFSETQ. The CDR3 covers 14 residues. The ends were cut back, 7 bases at V and 0 bases at J, with 10 bases in the middle. This chain's CDR3 is CASAATATNEKLFF. The CDR3 DNA is TGCGCCAGCGCTGCGACAGCAACTAATGAAAAACTGTTTTTT.

Here the CDR3 reads CASSPRGTGGPGELFF. CDR3 coding DNA: TGTGCCAGCAGCCCCCGCGGGACAGGGGGCCCCGGGGAGCTGTTTTTT. The chain couples TRBV9 to TRBJ2-2; 12 nucleotides align to TRBD1. The V gene end was trimmed by 4 bases and the J gene end by 6 bases; junction bases not matched to a gene: 7. CDR3 length: 16 amino acids. CDR1 and CDR2 (germline): SGDLS, YYNGEE.

The V gene is TRBV7-2, the J gene TRBJ2-2, with 12 bases fitting TRBD2. Per the germline V gene, CDR1 is SGHTA and CDR2 is FQGNSA. V was clipped by 4 bases and J by 8 bases; unmatched bases: 5. This CDR3 has 15 amino acids. The CDR3 coding sequence is TGTGCCAGCAGCTCAGGACTAGCGGGGACTGGGGAGCTGTTTTTT. Its translation is CASSSGLAGTGELFF.